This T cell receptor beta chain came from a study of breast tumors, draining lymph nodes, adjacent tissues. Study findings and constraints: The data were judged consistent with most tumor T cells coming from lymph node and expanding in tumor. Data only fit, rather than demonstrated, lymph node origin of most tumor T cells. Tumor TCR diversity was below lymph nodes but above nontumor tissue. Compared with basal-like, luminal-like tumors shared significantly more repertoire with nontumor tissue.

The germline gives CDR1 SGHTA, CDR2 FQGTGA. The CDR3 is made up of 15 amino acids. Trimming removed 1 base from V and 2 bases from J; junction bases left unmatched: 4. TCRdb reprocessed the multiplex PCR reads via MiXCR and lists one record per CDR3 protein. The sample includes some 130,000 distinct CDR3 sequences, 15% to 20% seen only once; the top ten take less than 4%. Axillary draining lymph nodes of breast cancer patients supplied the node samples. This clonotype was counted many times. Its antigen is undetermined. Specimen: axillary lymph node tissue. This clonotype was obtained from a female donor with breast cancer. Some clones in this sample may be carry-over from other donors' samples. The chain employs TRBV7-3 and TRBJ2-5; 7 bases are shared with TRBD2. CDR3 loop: CASSLSGGEQETQYF. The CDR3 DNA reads TGTGCCAGCAGCTTAAGTGGGGGGGAACAAGAGACCCAGTACTTC. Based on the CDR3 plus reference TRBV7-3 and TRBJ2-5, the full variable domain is GAGVSQTPSNKVTEKGKYVELRCDPISGHTALYWYRQSLGQGPEFLIYFQGTGAADDSGLPNDRFFAVRPEGSVSTLKIQRTERGDSAVYLCASSLSGGEQETQYFGPGTRLLVL.